This T cell receptor beta chain was observed in a study of HIV-infected patients and healthy controls. Study-wide findings and caveats: Comparisons were complicated because patients and controls had unequal numbers of distinct sequences.

Alpha and beta constant-region primers primed reverse transcription of about 500 ng RNA. Each of the alpha and beta chains got its own library through chain-specific third strand synthesis with indices. TCRdb passed the 5' RACE reads through MiXCR, listing each CDR3 protein once. Among roughly 14,000 distinct CDR3 sequences listed, roughly 7.7% were seen once. Germline V CDR1 and CDR2: DFQATT, SNEGSKA (reference sequence). V lost 5 bases to trimming and J lost 0 bases, with 14 bases between them. CDR3 size: 14 residues. Whole blood was used without fractionation, so all unsorted peripheral T cells were included. This clonotype was counted at least ten times. Its antigen is not known.

Material for sequencing was blood. This TCR derives from an adult in good health. This chain joins TRBV20-1 and TRBJ2-7; weak D call: TRBD2 (6 bases). For the CDR3, the DNA is TGCAGTGCTGCCATTAGCGGAACCTCCTACGAGCAGTACTTC. Protein: CSAAISGTSYEQYF.